The sequence of this TCR beta chain was determined in a study of T cells in women clearing cervical HPV infection. Study-wide results and caveats: Cases carried less TRBV6-7 than controls: approximately 0.1% versus 0.16%.

The V and J ends lost 3 bases and 7 bases respectively, with 13 bases between them. Germline V gene data show CDR1 as SEHNR and CDR2 as FQNEAQ (reference sequence). The CDR3 consists of 14 residues. On this clone: What it binds is not known. The DNA ends 3 residues before the CDR3 does, and the rest of the CDR3 is filled in from the germline J gene.

Sequenced by immunoSEQ multiplex PCR; TCRdb stores in-frame clones only, minus some. Its table records about 19,000 clones. The origin of this receptor is a woman aged 18 to 69 with a cervical HPV16 infection that either progressed to CIN3+ or cleared (not recorded which). This chain joins TRBV7-9 and TRBJ2-1; the D gene is possibly TRBD1 (7 bases). What was sequenced was blood buffy coat. CDR3 DNA, as far as it was read: TGTGCCAGCAGCTTGGTTCAGGGGGGTAATGAG. Amino acid sequence: CASSLVQGGNE. The CDR3 in its entirety is CASSLVQGGNEQFF. The whole variable domain, filled in from reference TRBV7-9 and TRBJ2-1, reads DTGVSQNPRHKITKRGQNVTFRCDPISEHNRLYWYRQTLGQGPEFLTYFQNEAQLEKSRLLSDRFSAERPKGSFSTLEIQRTEQGDSAMYLCASSLVQGGNEQFFGPGTRLTVL.